What follows are 32 T cell receptor beta chains derived from one specimen sequenced in a study of identical twins. MiXCR was run by TCRdb on the 5' RACE reads, yielding one entry per CDR3 protein. Counted here are about 460,000 distinct CDR3 sequences, approximately 15% occurring once; the ten biggest clones make up more than 0.5%. These data were likewise used in another study, on yellow fever vaccine responses in identical twins.

The material sequenced was CD4+ T cells sorted from blood. The receptors were sampled from a woman aged 18-35 years in good health.

The sample holds a few counts of this clonotype. The chain is built from TRBV12-3 or TRBV12-4 and TRBJ2-3; D uncertain. CDR3 length: 12 residues. Trimming removed 7 bases from V and 4 bases from J, with 9 bases in between. This CDR3 is CASKGSSDTQYF. The DNA of the CDR3 is TGTGCCAGCAAAGGTTCGTCAGATACGCAGTATTTT.

This clonotype was seen only once. This CDR3 reads CASALASGSTDTQYF. The CDR3 DNA sequence: TGTGCCAGCGCATTAGCTAGCGGGAGCACAGATACGCAGTATTTT. The genes are TRBV28 and TRBJ2-3; 8 nucleotides match TRBD2. The CDR3 length is 15 residues. Unmatched junction bases numbered 7, after V lost 8 bases and J lost 0 bases. Germline V gene sequence: CDR1 MDHEN, CDR2 SYDVKM.

V and J are TRBV4-3 and TRBJ1-5, with D possibly TRBD1 on 6 matching bases. V was pared by 3 bases and J by 6 bases, with 15 bases between. In germline, CDR1 is LGHNA, CDR2 YSLEER. This CDR3 has 15 amino acids. The CDR3 DNA sequence: TGCGCCAGCAGCCAGGGACGGGGGGCTGTTCAGCCCCAGCATTTT. This codes for CASSQGRGAVQPQHF.

In its sample, this clonotype was seen many times. DNA for the CDR3: TGTGCCAGCAGTCGCAAGCCAGGGGCGTGGAACGAGCAGTACTTC. Amino acids: CASSRKPGAWNEQYF. The rearrangement links TRBV5-6 to TRBJ2-7; D perhaps matches TRBD1 (6 bases). This CDR3 contains 15 residues. The V end lost 5 bases, the J end lost 5 bases, and 20 bases lay between the germline ends. Germline-derived CDR1 and CDR2 are SGHDT and YYEEEE.

A few counts support this clonotype. The J gene is TRBJ2-3, the V gene TRBV10-3; 8 bases are shared with TRBD2. From germline, CDR1 is ENHRY and CDR2 SYGVKD. V shed 5 bases and J 1 base; nucleotides not matched to a gene: 5. The CDR3 is 15 amino acids. The CDR3 loop reads CAISPRRGGTDTQYF. In nucleotides, the CDR3 is TGTGCCATCAGTCCGAGGCGGGGGGGCACAGATACGCAGTATTTT.

V gene TRBV5-1 combines with J gene TRBJ1-2; D gene unclear. This CDR3 is built from 13 residues. Germline CDR1 reads SGHRS; CDR2 reads YFSETQ. V was shortened by 8 bases and J by 6 bases, with 17 bases between the two germline ends. The CDR3 protein is CARNKDGGNGYTF. The CDR3, as DNA: TGCGCCAGAAATAAAGACGGTGGCAATGGCTACACCTTC.

The chain joins TRBV5-1 to TRBJ2-7; tentative D call: TRBD1 (6 bases). The germline V gene encodes CDR1 SGHRS and CDR2 YFSETQ. The V end was cut by 2 bases, the J end by 0 bases, with 9 bases between. The CDR3 is 14 residues long. In DNA form, the CDR3 reads TGCGCCAGCAGCTTCGACAGGTTCTCCTACGAGCAGTACTTC. Its protein is CASSFDRFSYEQYF.

This clonotype occurred many times. The rearrangement links TRBV6-5 to TRBJ2-7; D perhaps matches TRBD2 (5 bases). From germline, CDR1 is MNHEY and CDR2 SVGAGI. The CDR3 runs 14 residues. V was shortened by 0 bases and J by 1 base, with 7 bases between the two germline ends. The CDR3 loop is CASSYSSGSYEQYF. The CDR3 DNA follows: TGTGCCAGCAGTTACTCTTCGGGATCCTACGAGCAGTACTTC.

The rearrangement joins TRBV10-2 to TRBJ2-1, with 8 bases that match TRBD2. The ends lost 8 bases at V and 3 bases at J; junction bases unmatched: 9. There are 15 residues in the CDR3. Germline assignment: CDR1 WSHSY and CDR2 SAAADI. DNA of the CDR3: TGCGCCAGCTCCGTTAGCGGGGCAATCTACAATGAGCAGTTCTTC. This translates into CASSVSGAIYNEQFF.

This clonotype was seen a few times. The chain has TRBV5-1 and TRBJ2-1; the D gene could be TRBD1 or TRBD2 (5 bases each). V was pared by 4 bases and J by 0 bases, with 14 bases between. The CDR3 consists of 16 residues. Germline assignment: CDR1 SGHRS and CDR2 YFSETQ. CDR3 nucleotides: TGCGCCAGCAGCAGCTCCGGGACGGGCTCCTACAATGAGCAGTTCTTC. Protein sequence: CASSSSGTGSYNEQFF.

V gene TRBV11-2 combines with J gene TRBJ2-7, with TRBD1 as a possible D gene (6 bases). The CDR3 runs 14 residues. Trimming cost V 4 bases and J 4 bases, with 14 bases left between them. Germline CDR1 and CDR2: SGHAT and FQNNGV. CDR3 bases: TGTGCCAGCAGCTATCGGGACAACGTTTACGAGCAGTACTTC. This translates into CASSYRDNVYEQYF.

This clonotype was seen a handful of times. It is unclear where the CDR3 begins or ends on the DNA, so no DNA is shown, and the CDR3 is as TCRdb lists it. J is TRBJ2-7 and V is TRBV5-1; the D segment call TRBD1 is taken from the table without a DNA check. Germline loops: CDR1 SGHRS, CDR2 YFSETQ. The CDR3 is 16 residues long, ends included. The CDR3: CASTSGRGLMSYEQYF.

The J gene is TRBJ2-7, the V gene TRBV19, with D perhaps matching TRBD1 (6 bases). Trimming took 6 bases from V and 2 from J, leaving 11 bases between them. CDR1 and CDR2 (germline): LNHDA, SQIVND (reference sequence). CDR3 length: 13 residues. CDR3 bases: TGTGCCAGTAGATCGGGACAAGCCTACGAGCAGTACTTC. The encoded protein is CASRSGQAYEQYF.

This clonotype was observed a few times. J is TRBJ2-3 and V is TRBV2; tentative D call: TRBD2 (5 bases). Germline CDR1 and CDR2: SNHLY and FYNNEI. The CDR3 runs to 13 residues. V lost 4 bases and J lost 6, with 11 bases in between. The CDR3 region is CASSGGSWDTQYF. The CDR3 region has the DNA TGTGCCAGCAGTGGAGGGAGTTGGGATACGCAGTATTTT.

The V call is TRBV20-1, the J call TRBJ2-1; D is unclear. CDR3 length: 17 residues. The germline V and J ends were trimmed by 0 bases and 0 bases, with 15 bases remaining between them. The germline V gene has CDR1 DFQATT and CDR2 SNEGSKA (reference sequence). DNA for the CDR3: TGCAGTGCTAGAGATCCCCGCCAGCGAAGCTCCTACAATGAGCAGTTCTTC. Translated, it gives CSARDPRQRSSYNEQFF.

The genes are TRBV20-1 and TRBJ1-5, with 7 bases matching TRBD1. V lost 3 bases to trimming and J lost 6 bases; unmatched junction nucleotides: 5. The CDR3 is 13 residues long. Germline assignment: CDR1 DFQATT and CDR2 SNEGSKA (reference sequence). The CDR3 nucleotides are TGCAGTGCTAGGAAGGGGGCGGGTCAGCCCCAGCATTTT. This sequence encodes CSARKGAGQPQHF.

The sample holds many counts of this clonotype. This chain connects TRBV7-2 to TRBJ2-7; D is unclear. Germline assignment: CDR1 SGHTA and CDR2 FQGNSA. The V end was cut by 6 bases, the J end by 6 bases, with 18 bases between. The CDR3 has 14 amino acids. CDR3 DNA sequence: TGTGCCAGCAGTCCAACCAGGTTAGGTGTCGAGCAGTACTTC. Its protein is CASSPTRLGVEQYF.

CDR3 DNA: TGTGCCAGCACCTCTATATTATCAGGGAATGAGCAGTTCTTC. Its protein product is CASTSILSGNEQFF. The chain links TRBV11-2 to TRBJ2-1; tentative D call: TRBD1 (5 bases). The CDR3 length is 14 residues. CDR1 SGHAT and CDR2 FQNNGV come from the germline V gene. Trimming shortened V by 7 bases and J by 7 bases, and 17 bases separated the two germline ends.

This clonotype was observed a few times. This chain joins TRBV28 and TRBJ2-7; D is perhaps TRBD2 (6 bases). Germline V gene sequence: CDR1 MDHEN, CDR2 SYDVKM. The length of the CDR3 is 13 residues. V lost 6 bases to trimming and J lost 2 bases, with 11 bases between them. The CDR3: CASRGTGAYEQYF. The CDR3 region has the DNA TGTGCCAGCAGGGGGACTGGGGCCTACGAGCAGTACTTC.

This clonotype was counted a few times. CDR3 bases: TGTGCCACCAGTGGTATGGTTGGGACCGGGGAGCTGTTTTTT. This sequence encodes CATSGMVGTGELFF. This chain joins TRBV24-1 and TRBJ2-2; no clear D gene. This CDR3 has 14 amino acids. Germline V lookup: CDR1 KGHDR, CDR2 SFDVKD. Trimming cost V 5 bases and J 5 bases, with 11 bases left between them.

The chain carries TRBV11-2 and TRBJ2-4; 7 bases are shared with TRBD2. This CDR3 spans 15 amino acids. With V trimmed by 3 bases and J by 2 bases, 4 bases remained unmatched. The germline gives CDR1 SGHAT, CDR2 FQNNGV. CDR3 in DNA: TGTGCCAGCAGCTTCTCGGGAGGAACCAAAAACATTCAGTACTTC. It specifies CASSFSGGTKNIQYF.

The rearrangement uses TRBV6-6 and TRBJ1-5; TRBD1 is a possible D gene (5 bases). The CDR3 extends over 12 amino acids. CDR1 and CDR2 (germline): MNHNY, SVGAGI (reference sequence). The V and J ends lost 8 bases and 4 bases respectively, with 9 bases between them. The CDR3 reads CASARGNQPQHF. The CDR3 DNA reads as TGTGCCAGCGCTCGGGGGAATCAGCCCCAGCATTTT.

Only a few counts were recorded for this clonotype. The rearrangement joins TRBV7-9 to TRBJ2-7; tentative D call: TRBD1 (5 bases). The CDR3 extends over 14 amino acids. Trimming removed 0 bases at V and 2 bases at J, with 8 bases between. Germline V gene data show CDR1 as SEHNR and CDR2 as FQNEAQ (reference sequence). Written as DNA, the CDR3 is TGTGCCAGCAGCTTAGCAGGGGTCACCTACGAGCAGTACTTC. Residues: CASSLAGVTYEQYF.

V usage is TRBV5-1 and J usage is TRBJ2-3; D call uncertain. V dropped 3 bases and J dropped 6 bases, with 5 bases sitting between them. Germline V gives CDR1 SGHRS, CDR2 YFSETQ. CDR3 length: 11 amino acids. As DNA, the CDR3 is TGCGCCAGCAGCTCTTCTGATACGCAGTATTTT. This encodes CASSSSDTQYF.

This clonotype occurred a few times. The J gene is TRBJ2-7, the V gene TRBV6-1; 7 positions agree with TRBD1. V shed 4 bases, J shed 3 bases, and the junction held 3 bases outside the gene matches. This CDR3 comprises 13 residues. Per the germline V gene, CDR1 is MNHNS and CDR2 is SASEGT. The CDR3 loop is CASSGRGIYEQYF. The CDR3 nucleotides read TGTGCCAGCAGTGGCAGGGGGATCTACGAGCAGTACTTC.

This sequence joins TRBV7-2 and TRBJ2-7; D remains ambiguous. The CDR3 is made up of 14 amino acids. Trimming shortened V by 1 base and J by 2 bases, and 9 bases separated the two germline ends. The germline gives CDR1 SGHTA, CDR2 FQGNSA. The CDR3 here is CASSLGVQAYEQYF. CDR3 coding DNA: TGTGCCAGCAGCTTAGGGGTGCAGGCCTACGAGCAGTACTTC.

This clonotype turned up a few times. The rearrangement joins TRBV5-1 to TRBJ2-5; 7 positions agree with TRBD2. J was trimmed by 5 bases and V by 10 bases; bases with no gene match: 11. This CDR3 has 13 amino acids. Germline loops: CDR1 SGHRS, CDR2 YFSETQ. The CDR3 sequence is CAHWAGVLETQYF. DNA for the CDR3: TGCGCCCACTGGGCGGGAGTTTTGGAGACCCAGTACTTC.

This chain links TRBV2 with TRBJ2-1, with no clear D. CDR1 is SNHLY, CDR2 FYNNEI, per germline. This CDR3 contains 14 residues. The V end was cut by 6 bases, the J end by 6 bases, with 15 bases between. The chain's CDR3 is CASSSDRLLNEQFF. The CDR3 DNA follows: TGTGCCAGCAGCTCGGACCGTTTGCTCAATGAGCAGTTCTTC.

This clonotype was detected ten times or more. The chain is built from TRBV7-3 and TRBJ2-3, with D perhaps matching TRBD1 (6 bases). The germline V gene has CDR1 SGHTA and CDR2 FQGTGA. V lost 4 bases, J lost 1 base, and 12 bases lay in between. This CDR3 has 15 amino acids. DNA for the CDR3: TGTGCCAGCAGCTCCATCCGGACAGGCACAGATACGCAGTATTTT. Protein product: CASSSIRTGTDTQYF.

This clonotype was observed a handful of times. This chain connects TRBV7-2 to TRBJ2-1; D possibly corresponds to TRBD1 (6 bases). The V end was cut by 4 bases, the J end by 4 bases, with 11 bases between. There are 14 residues in the CDR3. CDR1 is SGHTA, CDR2 FQGNSA, per germline. In DNA, the CDR3 is TGTGCCAGCAGCTCCATCCAGGGGTACAATGAGCAGTTCTTC. Its protein is CASSSIQGYNEQFF.

This clonotype was detected only a few times. The J gene is TRBJ2-2, the V gene TRBV27; D is ambiguous. In germline, CDR1 is MNHEY, CDR2 SMNVEV (reference sequence). The CDR3 extends over 16 amino acids. V lost 0 bases, J lost 4 bases, and 12 bases lay in between. CDR3 bases: TGTGCCAGCAGTTTATCGGACGTTTACACCACCGGGGAGCTGTTTTTT. Its translation: CASSLSDVYTTGELFF.

The gene calls are TRBV2 and TRBJ2-3; D call uncertain. Germline-derived CDR1 and CDR2 are SNHLY and FYNNEI. The CDR3 has 15 residues. Trimming removed 4 bases from V and 1 base from J, with 12 bases in between. This chain's CDR3 is CASSVIIQGTDTQYF. For the CDR3, the DNA is TGTGCCAGCAGTGTGATAATCCAAGGCACAGATACGCAGTATTTT.